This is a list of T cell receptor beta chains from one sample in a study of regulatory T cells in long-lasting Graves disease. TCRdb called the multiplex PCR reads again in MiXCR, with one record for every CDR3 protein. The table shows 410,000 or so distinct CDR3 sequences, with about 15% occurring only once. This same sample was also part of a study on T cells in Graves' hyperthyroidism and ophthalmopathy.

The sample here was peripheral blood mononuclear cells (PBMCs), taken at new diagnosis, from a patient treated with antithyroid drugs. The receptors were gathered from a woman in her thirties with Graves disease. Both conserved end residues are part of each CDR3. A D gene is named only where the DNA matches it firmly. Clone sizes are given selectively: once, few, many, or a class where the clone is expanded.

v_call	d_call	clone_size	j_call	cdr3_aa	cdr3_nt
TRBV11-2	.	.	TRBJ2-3	CASSSDDRDTQYF	TGTGCCAGCAGCTCAGACGACAGAGATACGCAGTATTTT
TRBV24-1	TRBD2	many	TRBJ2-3	CATSDLPAGVSDTQYF	TGTGCCACCAGTGATTTGCCGGCGGGAGTATCAGATACGCAGTATTTT
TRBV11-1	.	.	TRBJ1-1	CASSTDAITEAFF	TGTGCCAGCAGTACGGACGCTATCACTGAAGCTTTCTTT
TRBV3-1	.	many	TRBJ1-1	CASSQDEGLNTEAFF	TGTGCCAGCAGCCAAGACGAGGGATTGAACACTGAAGCTTTCTTT
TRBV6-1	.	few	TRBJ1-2	CASRPGTEDAPISGGYTF	TGTGCCAGCAGACCCGGGACCGAGGACGCCCCCATCTCGGGTGGCTACACCTTC
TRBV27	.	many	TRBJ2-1	CASSYVRDGEQFF	TGTGCCAGCAGTTACGTCCGGGACGGAGAGCAGTTCTTC
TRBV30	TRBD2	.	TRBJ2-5	CAWAQGLAGGMETQYF	TGTGCCTGGGCTCAGGGACTAGCGGGAGGGATGGAGACCCAGTACTTC
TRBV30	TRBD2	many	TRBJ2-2	CAWYPSGTGELFF	TGTGCCTGGTATCCTAGCGGTACCGGGGAGCTGTTTTTT
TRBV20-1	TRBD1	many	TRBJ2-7	CSAIDRQGAYEQYF	TGCAGTGCTATTGATCGGCAGGGGGCCTACGAGCAGTACTTC
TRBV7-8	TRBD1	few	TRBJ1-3	CASSLRDRDPSGNTIYF	TGTGCCAGCAGCTTAAGGGACAGGGACCCCTCTGGAAACACCATATATTTT
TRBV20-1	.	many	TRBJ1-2	CSARDVRGAGSGYTF	TGCAGTGCTAGAGACGTGAGGGGGGCAGGGTCTGGCTACACCTTC
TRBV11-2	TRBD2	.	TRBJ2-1	CASSLDLRSGTEQFF	TGTGCCAGCAGCTTAGATCTTCGTAGCGGGACTGAGCAGTTCTTC
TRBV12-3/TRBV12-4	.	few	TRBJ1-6	CASSLGRDNSPLHF	TGTGCCAGCAGTTTAGGCAGGGATAATTCACCCCTCCACTTT
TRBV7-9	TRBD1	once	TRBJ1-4	CASSQVTGGVEKLFF	TGCGCCAGCAGCCAAGTCACAGGGGGTGTTGAAAAACTGTTTTTT
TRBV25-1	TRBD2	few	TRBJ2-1	CASSQGRGSGRSYNEQFF	TGTGCCAGCAGTCAGGGTAGGGGTAGCGGGAGGTCCTACAATGAGCAGTTCTTC